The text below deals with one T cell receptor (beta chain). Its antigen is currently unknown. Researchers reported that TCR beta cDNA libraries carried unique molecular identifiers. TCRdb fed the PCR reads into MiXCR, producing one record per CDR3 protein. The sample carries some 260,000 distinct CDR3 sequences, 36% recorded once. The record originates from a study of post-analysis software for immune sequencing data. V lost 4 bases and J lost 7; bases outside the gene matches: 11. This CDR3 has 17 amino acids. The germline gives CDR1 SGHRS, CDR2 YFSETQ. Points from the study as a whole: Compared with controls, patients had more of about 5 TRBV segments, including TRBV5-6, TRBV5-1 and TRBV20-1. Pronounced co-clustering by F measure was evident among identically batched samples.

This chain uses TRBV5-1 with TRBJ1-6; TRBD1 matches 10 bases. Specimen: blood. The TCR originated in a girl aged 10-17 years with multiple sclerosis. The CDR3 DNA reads TGCGCCAGCAGCGAACTTCCGGGACAGGGGCGCAATTCACCCCTCCACTTT. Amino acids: CASSELPGQGRNSPLHF.